This paragraph reports one T cell receptor (beta chain). The data were taken from a study of blood T cell repertoires in COVID-19. Germline V gives CDR1 SGHTA, CDR2 FQGNSA. This CDR3 has 15 residues. V lost 6 bases to trimming and J lost 1 base, with 15 bases between them. As originally analysed: Amplification with reference gene primers provided the estimates of nucleated cell counts. Assay used: immunoSEQ multiplex PCR; TCRdb lists only in-frame clones, some missing. V and J calls and clone size are copied from that table; D and trimming were computed from the DNA. The sample carries 260,000 or so clones, approximately 88% recorded once.

The clonotype originates from a young man with active or convalescent COVID-19. V is TRBV7-2 and J is TRBJ2-5, with D hard to call. The sequencing sample was made of peripheral blood. CDR3 in amino acids: CASSGLTWVQETQYF. CDR3 nucleotides: TGTGCCAGCAGTGGGCTGACATGGGTCCAAGAGACCCAGTACTTC.